This T cell receptor (beta chain) was identified in a study of OX40 agonist ivuxolimab in advanced cancers. Looking at the study overall: Patients receiving dose escalation had hepatocellular carcinoma, melanoma, renal cell or head and neck cancer. Three patients got partial responses; one had hepatocellular carcinoma and two had cutaneous melanoma.

Assay: immunoSEQ multiplex PCR; the TCRdb copy retains only in-frame clones and omits some. In the table there are some 86,000 clones, around 94% of which are singletons. Germline loops: CDR1 SGHVS, CDR2 FQNEAQ. Trimming pared 0 bases from V and 8 bases from J, leaving 23 bases between. The CDR3 is 18 residues long. This sample comprised CD4+ or CD8+ T cells sorted from blood, obtained in a trial of the OX40 agonist ivuxolimab. The rearrangement links TRBV7-8 to TRBJ2-1; possibly TRBD1 or TRBD2 for D (5 bases each). The clonotype originates from an adult with an advanced solid tumor such as melanoma, head and neck, liver or kidney cancer. DNA of the CDR3: TGTGCCAGCAGCTTAGCGGCACCTTCGGGACCCTCCTGGGATGAGCAGTTCTTC. Its protein product is CASSLAAPSGPSWDEQFF.